This T cell receptor (beta chain) is drawn from a study of blood T cell repertoires in COVID-19. Study-wide context: The United States, Italy and Spain were the sources of the acute and convalescent COVID-19 samples.

Authors' processing steps: For nucleated cells, counts were estimated from reference gene primer amplification. The assay was immunoSEQ multiplex PCR, and TCRdb's table has in-frame clones only and misses some. V and J calls plus clone size are reproduced from that table; the DNA served to infer D and trimming. The data show 250,000 to 400,000 clones, approximately 90% seen once. V was trimmed by 1 base and J by 4 bases, leaving 13 bases between them. Per germline, CDR1 SEHNR and CDR2 FQNEAQ (reference sequence). This CDR3 comprises 15 residues. Followed longitudinally, the Seattle patients had been enrolled during active infection. This clone was seen only once.

The sample taken for sequencing was peripheral blood. This clonotype originated in a woman younger than 45 with COVID-19, enrolled during active disease. The V call is TRBV7-9, the J call TRBJ1-1, with a possible D match to TRBD1 (5 bases). This CDR3 is CASSLGGGSVTEAFF. In DNA, the CDR3 is TGTGCCAGCAGCTTAGGCGGGGGGTCTGTCACTGAAGCTTTCTTT.